These 21 T cell receptor beta chains originate from one sample sequenced in a study of type 1 regulatory T cells. The antigens of these receptors remain unknown. TCRdb called the reads again in MiXCR, with one record for every CDR3 protein. Here the sample spans 60,000 to 80,000 distinct CDR3 sequences, roughly three fifths being singletons. Sequenced: cultured T cells, either the whole culture or a sorted T cell fraction (not recorded which). Subset in this sample: Tr1-enriched cell product generated in vitro against host alloantigens. All receptors derive from a human donor in good health.

The chain links TRBV7-8 to TRBJ2-7, with D possibly being TRBD1 or TRBD2 (5 bases each). V lost 5 bases, J lost 4 bases, and 21 bases lay in between. This CDR3 is built from 16 residues. From germline, CDR1 is SGHVS and CDR2 FQNEAQ. For the CDR3, the DNA is TGTGCCAGCAGCCAACGGACCCGGGACCCCGAGTACGAGCAGTACTTC. Its protein product is CASSQRTRDPEYEQYF.

The rearrangement links TRBV11-2 to TRBJ2-3; the D gene is possibly TRBD2 (5 bases). V lost 8 bases and J lost 4, with 7 bases in between. The V gene's germline CDR1 is SGHAT and CDR2 FQNNGV. The CDR3 is 11 amino acids. The CDR3 sequence is CASGGSDTQYF. CDR3 DNA: TGTGCCAGCGGCGGGTCAGATACGCAGTATTTT.

The chain joins TRBV20-1 to TRBJ2-1; D gene unclear. The CDR3 contains 13 residues. With 6 bases removed from V and 12 bases from J, the gap between germline ends came to 21 bases. From germline, CDR1 is DFQATT and CDR2 SNEGSKA (reference sequence). CDR3 sequence reads: CSAGSLERLGQFF. For the CDR3, the DNA is TGCAGTGCCGGGTCCCTAGAACGGTTGGGGCAGTTCTTC.

The chain recombines TRBV18 with TRBJ2-1, with 13 nucleotides matching TRBD2. The trim removed 0 bases at V and 6 bases at J, leaving 8 bases unmatched. The CDR3 sequence is 18 residues long. CDR1 KGHSH and CDR2 LQKENI come from the germline V gene. As DNA, the CDR3 is TGTGCCAGCTCACCACCTATCGGGACTAGCGGGATGACCAATGAGCAGTTCTTC. Encoded protein: CASSPPIGTSGMTNEQFF.

This chain uses TRBV28 with TRBJ2-3; D is possibly TRBD1 (6 bases). Looked up from germline, CDR1 is MDHEN and CDR2 is SYDVKM. V shed 3 bases and J shed 6 bases, with 13 bases lying between them. CDR3 size: 14 residues. The CDR3 DNA reads as TGTGCCAGCAGTTTCGGACAGCACCGCGATACGCAGTATTTT. The encoded protein is CASSFGQHRDTQYF.

This chain joins TRBV6-6 and TRBJ1-4; 9 bases agree with TRBD1. Germline V CDR1 and CDR2: MNHNY, SVGAGI (reference sequence). This CDR3 has 14 amino acids. Germline trimming cut 8 bases from V and 6 bases from J; bases unmatched to any gene: 7. In DNA form, the CDR3 reads TGTGCCAGCGGGCGAACAGGGGGCGATGAAAAACTGTTTTTT. Protein: CASGRTGGDEKLFF.

This chain connects TRBV10-3 to TRBJ2-1; 10 bases are a match to TRBD2. With V trimmed by 2 bases and J by 16 bases, 14 bases remained unmatched. The germline V gene has CDR1 ENHRY and CDR2 SYGVKD. The CDR3 sequence is 15 residues long. The CDR3 nucleotides are TGTGCCATCAGTGAGACCACTCTAGCGGGAGTGACTAAATTCTTC. Its translation is CAISETTLAGVTKFF.

This clonotype was seen a single time. The chain is built from TRBV7-2 and TRBJ1-2; 7 positions match TRBD1. The CDR3 contains 15 residues. Trimming removed 4 bases from V and 5 bases from J; junction bases left unmatched: 10. Germline CDR1 reads SGHTA; CDR2 reads FQGNSA. CDR3 protein: CASSSFAGQPYGYTF. The CDR3 bases are TGTGCCAGCAGCTCCTTTGCGGGACAGCCTTATGGCTACACCTTC.

The J gene is TRBJ1-6, the V gene TRBV27; D unresolved. Trimming shortened V by 5 bases and J by 7 bases, and 12 bases separated the two germline ends. Germline V CDR1 and CDR2: MNHEY, SMNVEV (reference sequence). This CDR3 has 14 amino acids. The CDR3 coding sequence is TGTGCCAGCAGTCGACCCGGTCTCAATTCACCCCTCCACTTT. It translates to CASSRPGLNSPLHF.

This clonotype was counted between two and nine times. The chain combines TRBV19 with TRBJ2-3, with D possibly being TRBD2 (6 bases). The CDR3 extends over 16 amino acids. Trimming left V 4 bases short and J 4 bases short, with 18 bases between. The V gene's germline CDR1 is LNHDA and CDR2 SQIVND (reference sequence). CDR3 DNA sequence: TGTGCCAGTAGTAGGGTCATCGGCGGAGGGGCAGATACGCAGTATTTT. As protein: CASSRVIGGGADTQYF.

The V and J genes are TRBV13 and TRBJ1-5; D might be TRBD1 (5 bases). V was shortened by 3 bases and J by 3 bases, with 12 bases between the two germline ends. The germline V gene has CDR1 PRHDT and CDR2 FYEKMQ (reference sequence). The CDR3 has 15 residues. CDR3 sequence reads: CASSFGALDNQPQHF. CDR3 coding DNA: TGTGCCAGCAGCTTCGGGGCGCTGGACAATCAGCCCCAGCATTTT. Filled out from reference TRBV13 and TRBJ1-5, the complete variable domain reads AAGVIQSPRHLIKEKRETATLKCYPIPRHDTVYWYQQGPGQDPQFLISFYEKMQSDKGSIPDRFSAQQFSDYHSELNMSSLELGDSALYFCASSFGALDNQPQHFGDGTRLSIL.

Of note for this clonotype: One end of the junction varies from germline; a read error may be responsible. This chain joins TRBV11-2 and TRBJ2-1; no definite D call. Germline assignment: CDR1 SGHAT and CDR2 FQNNGV. The CDR3 length is 11 residues. CDR3: CASSLGRSPAF. The CDR3 DNA reads as TGTGCCAGCAGCTTAGGGCGTTCGCCAGCCTTC.

The chain uses TRBV7-2 and TRBJ2-3; D is ambiguous. The V end lost 5 bases, the J end lost 6 bases, and 21 bases lay between the germline ends. CDR3 length: 16 amino acids. Germline-derived CDR1 and CDR2 are SGHTA and FQGNSA. CDR3 bases: TGTGCCAGCAGCACAGAGACCCGGATTCCTCTGGATACGCAGTATTTT. This gives the protein CASSTETRIPLDTQYF.

This clonotype was observed many times. The rearrangement joins TRBV27 to TRBJ2-3; weak D call: TRBD2 (5 bases). Trimming took off 6 bases at V and 6 bases at J, with 10 bases between the two ends. The CDR3 runs 12 residues. Germline V gene lookup returns CDR1 MNHEY and CDR2 SMNVEV (reference sequence). The CDR3 spells CASSRTGDTQYF. In nucleotides, the CDR3 is TGTGCCAGCAGCCGGACTGGGGATACGCAGTATTTT.

The chain has TRBV7-8 and TRBJ2-5; no clear D. The CDR3 is 12 residues long. CDR1 is SGHVS and CDR2 is FQNEAQ in the germline V gene. Trimming took off 8 bases at V and 0 bases at J, with 7 bases between the two ends. The CDR3 DNA is TGTGCCAGCCTTAGGTACCAAGAGACCCAGTACTTC. This gives the protein CASLRYQETQYF. The full variable domain, rest sourced from reference TRBV7-8 and TRBJ2-5, is GAGVSQSPRYKVAKRGQDVALRCDPISGHVSLFWYQQALGQGPEFLTYFQNEAQLDKSGLPSDRFFAERPEGSVSTLKIQRTQQEDSAVYLCASLRYQETQYFGPGTRLLVL.

The CDR3 protein is CSVLRGDLYEQYF. CDR3 DNA: TGCAGTGTACTCAGGGGGGACCTATACGAGCAGTACTTC. The chain couples TRBV20-1 to TRBJ2-7; D is possibly TRBD1 (7 bases). V was pared by 7 bases and J by 4 bases, with 17 bases between. Germline V gene data show CDR1 as DFQATT and CDR2 as SNEGSKA (reference sequence). The CDR3 sequence is 13 residues long.

The rearrangement uses TRBV5-1 and TRBJ2-1, with D possibly called TRBD1 or TRBD2 (6 bases each). Trimming took off 9 bases at V and 1 base at J, with 17 bases between the two ends. CDR1 SGHRS and CDR2 YFSETQ come from the germline V gene. The CDR3 consists of 15 residues. The CDR3 is CATGETGESYNEQFF. In nucleotides, the CDR3 is TGCGCCACAGGGGAAACGGGGGAGTCCTACAATGAGCAGTTCTTC.

This clonotype was found a few times. This chain uses TRBV24-1 with TRBJ2-1; D is perhaps TRBD2 (5 bases). This CDR3 is 13 amino acids long. Per germline, CDR1 KGHDR and CDR2 SFDVKD. The ends were cut back, 3 bases at V and 9 bases at J, with 11 bases in the middle. The CDR3 is CATSDSMAGEQFF. CDR3 nucleotides: TGTGCCACCAGTGATAGTATGGCGGGTGAGCAGTTCTTC.

The genes are TRBV6-1 and TRBJ2-1; 9 bases fit TRBD1. V lost 4 bases and J lost 7; bases outside the gene matches: 11. Germline V gives CDR1 MNHNS, CDR2 SASEGT. The CDR3 is made up of 16 amino acids. The CDR3 DNA is TGTGCCAGCAGTGGACAACAGGGGGCTGAGAGGAATGAGCAGTTCTTC. It translates to CASSGQQGAERNEQFF.

A few counts support this clonotype. The CDR3, as DNA: TGTGCCAGCAGCAGAGACAGGGTAAACACTGAAGCTTTCTTT. The encoded protein is CASSRDRVNTEAFF. The chain joins TRBV7-2 to TRBJ1-1; 7 nucleotides match TRBD1. V gave up 5 bases and J gave up 2 bases; unmatched junction bases: 5. This CDR3 is built from 14 residues. Germline CDR1 SGHTA, CDR2 FQGNSA. Full variable domain (remainder filled in from reference TRBV7-2 and TRBJ1-1): GAGVSQSPSNKVTEKGKDVELRCDPISGHTALYWYRQSLGQGLEFLIYFQGNSAPDKSGLPSDRFSAERTGGSVSTLTIQRTQQEDSAVYLCASSRDRVNTEAFFGQGTRLTVV.

J is TRBJ2-2 and V is TRBV5-1; 8 bases line up with TRBD2. Per germline, CDR1 SGHRS and CDR2 YFSETQ. V gave up 7 bases and J gave up 7 bases; unmatched junction bases: 9. CDR3 length equals 14 residues. CDR3 loop: CASGTGGPNGELFF. CDR3 DNA: TGCGCCAGCGGGACGGGAGGGCCGAACGGGGAGCTGTTTTTT.